This T cell receptor (beta chain) is drawn from a study of monozygotic twins with cystic fibrosis. Overall study: Approximately 3.2 micrograms of fragmented DNA underwent 15 PCR cycles for library preparation. Whole-study findings and limits: Monozygotic CF twins shared more identical nucleotide clonotypes than unrelated patients.

As regards this clone: Its antigen is undetermined.

Some clones are missing from TCRdb's copy, which holds only in-frame ones; the method was immunoSEQ multiplex PCR. The sample carries tens of thousands of clones, approximately 98% recorded once. Germline lookup yields CDR1 SGHRS and CDR2 YFSETQ. Deletions cut 6 bases from V and 0 bases from J, with 6 bases between. The CDR3 extends over 12 amino acids. This sequence originates from a girl aged 10 to 17 with cystic fibrosis. The chain employs TRBV5-1 and TRBJ2-5; D remains unclear. The sample comprised blood. The CDR3 region has the DNA TGCGCCAGCAATCTTAACCAAGAGACCCAGTACTTC. The encoded protein is CASNLNQETQYF. Supplemented by reference TRBV5-1 and TRBJ2-5, the full variable domain reads KAGVTQTPRYLIKTRGQQVTLSCSPISGHRSVSWYQQTPGQGLQFLFEYFSETQRNKGNFPGRFSGRQFSNSRSEMNVSTLELGDSALYLCASNLNQETQYFGPGTRLLVL.